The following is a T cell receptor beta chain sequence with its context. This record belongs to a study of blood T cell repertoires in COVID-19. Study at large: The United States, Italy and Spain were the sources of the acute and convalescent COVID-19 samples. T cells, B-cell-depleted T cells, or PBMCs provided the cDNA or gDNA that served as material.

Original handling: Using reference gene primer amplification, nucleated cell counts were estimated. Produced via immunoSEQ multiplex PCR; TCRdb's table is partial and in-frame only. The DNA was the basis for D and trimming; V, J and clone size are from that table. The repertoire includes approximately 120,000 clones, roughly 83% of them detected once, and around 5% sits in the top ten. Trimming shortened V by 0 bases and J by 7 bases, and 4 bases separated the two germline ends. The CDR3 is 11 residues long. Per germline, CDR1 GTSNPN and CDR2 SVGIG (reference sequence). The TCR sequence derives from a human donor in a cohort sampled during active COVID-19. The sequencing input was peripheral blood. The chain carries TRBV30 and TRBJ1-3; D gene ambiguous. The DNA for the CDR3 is TGTGCCTGGAGTGTTCTGAACACCATATATTTT. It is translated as CAWSVLNTIYF.